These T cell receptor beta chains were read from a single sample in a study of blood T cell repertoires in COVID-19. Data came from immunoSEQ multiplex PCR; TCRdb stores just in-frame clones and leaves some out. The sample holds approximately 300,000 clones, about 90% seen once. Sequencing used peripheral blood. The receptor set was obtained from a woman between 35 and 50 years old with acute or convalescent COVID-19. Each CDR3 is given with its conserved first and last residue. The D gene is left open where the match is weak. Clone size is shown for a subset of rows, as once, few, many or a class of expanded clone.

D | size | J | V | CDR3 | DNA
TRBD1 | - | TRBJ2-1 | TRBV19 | CASSLNRDRGNNEQFF | TGTGCCAGTAGTCTAAACCGGGACAGGGGGAACAATGAGCAGTTCTTC
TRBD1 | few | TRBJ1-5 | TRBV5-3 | CARRGDRGNQPQHF | TGTGCCAGAAGGGGGGACAGGGGCAATCAGCCCCAGCATTTT
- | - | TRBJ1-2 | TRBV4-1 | CASSQELGSNYGYTF | TGCGCCAGCAGCCAAGAACTAGGGTCTAACTATGGCTACACCTTC
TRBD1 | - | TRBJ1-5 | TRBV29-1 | CSVADRASQHF | TGCAGCGTAGCTGACAGGGCGTCTCAGCATTTT
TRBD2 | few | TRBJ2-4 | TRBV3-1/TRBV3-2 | CASSQERSSGVGGKNIQYF | TGTGCCAGCAGCCAAGAAAGGTCTAGCGGGGTAGGAGGCAAAAACATTCAGTACTTC
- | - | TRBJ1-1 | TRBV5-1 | CASTPAGVTEAFF | TGCGCCAGCACCCCGGCGGGGGTCACTGAAGCTTTCTTT
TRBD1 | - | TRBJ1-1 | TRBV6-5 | CASRGLDRVGTEAFF | TGTGCCAGCAGAGGGCTTGACAGGGTAGGCACTGAAGCTTTCTTT
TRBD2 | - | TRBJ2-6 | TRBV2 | CASSPGLAGGLKGANVLTF | TGTGCCAGCAGCCCAGGACTAGCGGGGGGCCTTAAGGGGGCCAACGTCCTGACTTTC
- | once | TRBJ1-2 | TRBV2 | CASSELGQGPYGYTF | TGTGCCAGCAGTGAATTGGGGCAGGGGCCCTATGGCTACACCTTC
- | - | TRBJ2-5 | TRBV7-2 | CASSFFQETQYF | TGTGCCAGCAGCTTCTTCCAAGAGACCCAGTACTTC
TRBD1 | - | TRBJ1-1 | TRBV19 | CASSSYRGTEAFF | TGTGCCAGTAGTTCTTACAGGGGCACTGAAGCTTTCTTT
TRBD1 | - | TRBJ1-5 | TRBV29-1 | CSVQQGTGQPQHF | TGCAGCGTACAACAGGGGACGGGGCAGCCCCAGCATTTT
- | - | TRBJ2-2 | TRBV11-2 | CASSLSVKYYTGELFF | TGTGCCAGCAGCTTATCGGTCAAGTATTACACCGGGGAGCTGTTTTTT
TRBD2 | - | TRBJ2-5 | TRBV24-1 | CATSDPGLAGYRETQYF | TGTGCCACCAGTGATCCGGGACTAGCGGGGTATCGCGAGACCCAGTACTTC
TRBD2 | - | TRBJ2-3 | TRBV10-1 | CASSGLAGINTDTQYF | TGCGCCAGCAGTGGACTAGCGGGGATAAACACAGATACGCAGTATTTT
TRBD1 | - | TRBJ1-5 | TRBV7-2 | CASSPGTGVNQPQHF | TGTGCCAGCAGCCCCGGGACAGGTGTTAATCAGCCCCAGCATTTT
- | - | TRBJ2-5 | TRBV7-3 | CASSPRQAGQETQYF | TGTGCCAGCAGCCCGCGACAGGCAGGACAAGAGACCCAGTACTTC